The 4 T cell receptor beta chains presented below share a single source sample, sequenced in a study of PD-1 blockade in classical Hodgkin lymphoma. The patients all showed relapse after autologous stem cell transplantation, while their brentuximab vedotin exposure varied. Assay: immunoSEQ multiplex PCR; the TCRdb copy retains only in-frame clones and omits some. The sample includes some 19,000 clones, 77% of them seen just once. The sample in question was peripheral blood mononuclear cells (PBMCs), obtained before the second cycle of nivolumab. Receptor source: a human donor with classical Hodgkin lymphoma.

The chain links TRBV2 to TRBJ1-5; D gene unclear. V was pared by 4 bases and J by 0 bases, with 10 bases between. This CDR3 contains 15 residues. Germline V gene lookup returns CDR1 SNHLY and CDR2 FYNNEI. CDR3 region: CASSVPDYSNQPQHF. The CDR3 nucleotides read TGTGCCAGCAGTGTGCCGGACTATAGCAATCAGCCCCAGCATTTT.

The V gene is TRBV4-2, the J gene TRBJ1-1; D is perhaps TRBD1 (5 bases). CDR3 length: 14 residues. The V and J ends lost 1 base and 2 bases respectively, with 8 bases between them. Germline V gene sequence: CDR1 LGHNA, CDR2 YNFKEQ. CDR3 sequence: CASSQVQGNTEAFF. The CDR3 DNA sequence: TGTGCCAGCAGCCAAGTTCAGGGCAACACTGAAGCTTTCTTT.

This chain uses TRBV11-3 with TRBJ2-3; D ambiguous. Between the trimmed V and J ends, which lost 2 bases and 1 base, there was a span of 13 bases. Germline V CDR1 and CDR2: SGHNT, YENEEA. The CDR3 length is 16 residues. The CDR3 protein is CASSLSASAGTDTQYF. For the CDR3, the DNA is TGTGCCAGCAGCTTATCGGCCTCCGCAGGCACAGATACGCAGTATTTT.

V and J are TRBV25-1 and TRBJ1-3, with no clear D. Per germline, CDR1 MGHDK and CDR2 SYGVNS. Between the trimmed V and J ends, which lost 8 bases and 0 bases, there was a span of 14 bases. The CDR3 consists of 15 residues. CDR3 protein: CASSHARLSGNTIYF. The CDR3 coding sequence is TGTGCCAGCTCCCACGCCAGGCTCTCTGGAAACACCATATATTTT.